Below, 27 T cell receptor beta chains from the same sample are listed, as sequenced in a study of CD8+CD57+ T cells in acquired aplastic anemia. Genomic DNA provided the template from which TCR beta VDJ and CDR3 profiles were obtained. TCRdb used MiXCR to reprocess the reads, holding one entry per CDR3 protein. The profile covers fewer than 200,000 distinct CDR3 sequences, with approximately 60% appearing a single time and around 45% taken by the ten largest. Sample: sorted CD4+, CD8+, or CD8+CD57+ T cells (not recorded which) from PBMCs. These receptors came from a human donor in good health.

The rearrangement links TRBV7-9 to TRBJ2-7; no definite D call. Germline V gene lookup returns CDR1 SEHNR and CDR2 FQNEAQ (reference sequence). V lost 2 bases to trimming and J lost 2 bases, with 10 bases between them. CDR3 length: 14 amino acids. The chain's CDR3 is CASSLLGSPYEQYF. The CDR3 DNA is TGTGCCAGCAGCTTACTGGGATCTCCCTACGAGCAGTACTTC.

Details on this clonotype: One junction end disagrees with the germline gene, perhaps due to a read error. The chain links TRBV5-4 to TRBJ2-5; either TRBD1 or TRBD2 may fit D (5 bases each). Germline V lookup: CDR1 SGHNT, CDR2 YYREEE (reference sequence). The CDR3 loop spans 14 amino acids. The CDR3 here is CASSERYGGETQYF. DNA of the CDR3: TGCGCCAGCAGCGAACGGTATGGGGGAGAGACCCAGTACTTC.

This chain links TRBV7-2 with TRBJ2-2; D possibly matches TRBD1 or TRBD2 (5 bases each). This CDR3 region has 13 residues. V gave up 5 bases and J gave up 3 bases, with 7 bases separating them. CDR1 SGHTA and CDR2 FQGNSA come from the germline V gene. The CDR3: CASSMGHTGELFF. In DNA form, the CDR3 reads TGTGCCAGCAGCATGGGACACACCGGGGAGCTGTTTTTT.

The rearrangement links TRBV24-1 to TRBJ2-7; 8 bases match TRBD1. The CDR3 consists of 14 residues. The V and J ends lost 6 bases and 5 bases, in that order; junction bases with no gene match: 8. CDR1 is KGHDR, CDR2 SFDVKD, per germline. Written as DNA, the CDR3 is TGTGCCACCAGTACCAGGACAGGGACTGACGAGCAGTACTTC. Its translation: CATSTRTGTDEQYF.

The sample holds many counts of this clonotype. The chain has TRBV4-1 and TRBJ2-1, with 8 bases fitting TRBD1. This CDR3 spans 16 amino acids. From germline, CDR1 is MGHRA and CDR2 YSYEKL. Trimming cost V 1 base and J 9 bases; bases outside gene matches: 11. The CDR3 nucleotides are TGCGCCAGCAGCCAAGCGCCAGGGGGCTGGGTCGGTGAGCAGTTCTTC. Protein product: CASSQAPGGWVGEQFF.

The J gene is TRBJ2-2, the V gene TRBV9; 7 bases fit TRBD1. Germline CDR1 is SGDLS and CDR2 is YYNGEE. This CDR3 comprises 15 residues. V lost 2 bases to trimming and J lost 3 bases; unmatched junction nucleotides: 4. This CDR3 reads CASSVGTVDTGELFF. The CDR3 DNA reads TGTGCCAGCAGCGTCGGGACAGTCGACACCGGGGAGCTGTTTTTT.

There are a few counts of this clonotype. The V call is TRBV20-1, the J call TRBJ2-7, with no clear D. Per germline, CDR1 DFQATT and CDR2 SNEGSKA (reference sequence). Trimming took off 1 base at V and 6 bases at J, with 7 bases between the two ends. The CDR3 spans 11 residues. Here the CDR3 reads CSARAAREQYF. Here the CDR3 DNA reads TGCAGTGCTAGAGCCGCTCGCGAGCAGTACTTC.

The chain has TRBV7-8 and TRBJ1-1; no reliable D call. V was trimmed by 5 bases and J by 1 base, leaving 14 bases between them. Germline lookup yields CDR1 SGHVS and CDR2 FQNEAQ. There are 15 residues in the CDR3. The DNA of the CDR3 is TGTGCCAGCAGCAGGACTGGACTATCGAACACTGAAGCTTTCTTT. As protein: CASSRTGLSNTEAFF.

V and J are TRBV27 and TRBJ1-2; possibly TRBD1 for D (5 bases). This CDR3 is built from 14 residues. CDR1 and CDR2 from the germline V gene are MNHEY and SMNVEV (reference sequence). V was cut by 5 bases and J by 4 bases, with 14 bases left in between. The CDR3 is CASSPREGIYGYTF. The CDR3 nucleotides read TGTGCCAGCAGTCCCAGGGAGGGGATCTATGGCTACACCTTC.

The table lists this clonotype with a few counts. The genes are TRBV29-1 and TRBJ2-3; 7 nucleotides align to TRBD1. The CDR3 runs 13 residues. With 6 bases clipped from V and 2 bases from J, the junction kept 5 bases outside the gene matches. CDR1 is SQVTM, CDR2 ANQGSEA, per germline. The CDR3 coding sequence is TGCAGCGTCCTACAGGGGCCCACAGATACGCAGTATTTT. The encoded protein is CSVLQGPTDTQYF.

This chain connects TRBV24-1 to TRBJ2-2; D gene uncertain. V lost 5 bases, J lost 7 bases, and 10 bases lay in between. In germline, CDR1 is KGHDR, CDR2 SFDVKD. CDR3 length equals 13 residues. Written as DNA, the CDR3 is TGTGCCACCAGTGCTTATGTCGGCGGGGAGCTGTTTTTT. Amino acid sequence: CATSAYVGGELFF.

The rearrangement joins TRBV11-3 to TRBJ2-3; 11 nucleotides align to TRBD2. The trim removed 5 bases at V and 4 bases at J, leaving 11 bases unmatched. Per germline, CDR1 SGHNT and CDR2 YENEEA. The CDR3 is 17 amino acids. The CDR3, as DNA: TGTGCCAGCAGCGCTCGTAGACTAGCGGGGACGGCAGATACGCAGTATTTT. Translated, it gives CASSARRLAGTADTQYF.

This clonotype was detected once. The chain is built from TRBV10-1 and TRBJ1-5; no definite D call. The germline CDR1 and CDR2 sequences are WNHNN and SYGVQD (reference sequence). V lost 6 bases and J 6 bases, leaving 12 bases between the germline ends. This CDR3 has 13 residues. CDR3 nucleotide sequence: TGCGCCAGCAGCGCGAATTCCGGTCAGCCCCAGCATTTT. It encodes CASSANSGQPQHF.

This clonotype was counted many times. The chain recombines TRBV5-1 with TRBJ1-2; D possibly corresponds to TRBD1 (5 bases). CDR1 and CDR2 from the germline V gene are SGHRS and YFSETQ. The CDR3 consists of 15 residues. Trimming removed 4 bases from V and 0 bases from J, with 13 bases in between. The CDR3 sequence: CASSVQVGANYGYTF. The CDR3 region has the DNA TGCGCCAGCAGCGTACAGGTTGGCGCTAACTATGGCTACACCTTC.

This clonotype has only one observation. The chain is built from TRBV5-1 and TRBJ2-2; no reliable D call. In germline, CDR1 is SGHRS, CDR2 YFSETQ. V lost 7 bases, J lost 4 bases, and 14 bases lay in between. The CDR3 extends over 14 amino acids. The CDR3 bases are TGCGCCAGCCTTCAGTCGGTCCGCACCGGGGAGCTGTTTTTT. Translating it yields CASLQSVRTGELFF.

This chain joins TRBV10-3 and TRBJ2-2; TRBD1 might be the D (6 bases). CDR3 length: 15 residues. Trimming cost V 6 bases and J 4 bases, with 15 bases left between them. The germline V gene has CDR1 ENHRY and CDR2 SYGVKD. The CDR3, as DNA: TGTGCCATCAGCTTACAGGGAGTTGCCACCGGGGAGCTGTTTTTT. Translating gives CAISLQGVATGELFF.

The rearrangement joins TRBV5-1 to TRBJ2-7; the match to TRBD2 covers 7 bases. V lost 3 bases and J lost 6; bases outside the gene matches: 3. The CDR3 has 12 residues. From germline, CDR1 is SGHRS and CDR2 YFSETQ. The CDR3 nucleotides are TGCGCCAGCAGCTCGGGACTATTCGAGCAGTACTTC. Translation gives CASSSGLFEQYF.

This clonotype was seen a few times. Because the CDR3 is missing its conserved closing phenylalanine or tryptophan, this is likely a read error. The DNA is left out, because the CDR3 cannot be placed on it with certainty; the CDR3 is given as TCRdb lists it. The chain joins TRBV11-2 to TRBJ2-5; the D call of TRBD2 is as the table states it, not checked on the DNA. The length of the CDR3 is 8 amino acids, counting both ends. CDR1 SGHAT and CDR2 FQNNGV come from the germline V gene. CDR3 sequence: CASSPVAG.

This chain uses TRBV7-9 with TRBJ2-7, with TRBD2 as a possible D gene (7 bases). This CDR3 has 15 residues. Germline V gene sequence: CDR1 SEHNR, CDR2 FQNEAQ (reference sequence). V lost 10 bases to trimming and J lost 4 bases, with 23 bases between them. CDR3: CATESREGGAYEQYF. The CDR3, as DNA: TGTGCCACGGAATCGAGGGAGGGGGGGGCGTACGAGCAGTACTTC.

As for this clonotype: An end of the junction does not agree with germline; a read error may underlie this. The rearrangement links TRBV7-9 to TRBJ2-7; possible D gene TRBD1, 6 bases. This CDR3 contains 16 residues. Germline lookup yields CDR1 SEHNR and CDR2 FQNEAQ (reference sequence). CDR3 sequence (DNA): TGTGCCAGCAGCTTGGTTAGCAGGGGCTTCTCCTACGAGCGGTACTTC. This translates into CASSLVSRGFSYERYF.

The gene calls are TRBV27 and TRBJ2-1, with TRBD2 matching over 9 bases. The CDR3 spans 16 residues. CDR1 is MNHEY and CDR2 is SMNVEV in the germline V gene (reference sequence). After removal of 5 bases from V and 3 bases from J, the junction contained 8 bases not matched to a gene. CDR3 DNA sequence: TGTGCCAGCAGTCCTATAGCGGGAGCTAACTACAATGAGCAGTTCTTC. Its translation is CASSPIAGANYNEQFF.

Note on this clonotype: One end of the junction is discordant with germline, which a read error may explain. The chain employs TRBV7-7 and TRBJ2-6; either TRBD1 or TRBD2 may supply D (5 bases each). CDR3 length equals 13 residues. Germline values: CDR1 SSHAT, CDR2 FNYEAQ (reference sequence). The CDR3 reads CASSLSGANVQTF. Here the CDR3 DNA reads TGTGCTAGCAGCTTATCCGGGGCCAACGTCCAGACTTTC. The whole variable domain, remainder taken from reference TRBV7-7 and TRBJ2-6, is GAGVSQSPRYKVTKRGQDVTLRCDPISSHATLYWYQQALGQGPEFLTYFNYEAQPDKSGLPSDRFSAERPEGSISTLTIQRTEQRDSAMYRCASSLSGANVQTFGAGSRLTVL.

This clonotype occurred once. This sequence joins TRBV29-1 and TRBJ1-4, with 9 bases that match TRBD1. The CDR3 is made up of 16 amino acids. Germline assignment: CDR1 SQVTM and CDR2 ANQGSEA. V lost 3 bases, J lost 4 bases, and 9 bases stayed unmatched. CDR3 nucleotide sequence: TGCAGCGTTGACTTAGCTGCGGGACAGGGTAATGAAAAACTGTTTTTT. It translates to CSVDLAAGQGNEKLFF.

This clonotype was seen ten or more times. This chain joins TRBV20-1 and TRBJ1-1, with TRBD1 as a possible D gene (5 bases). The length of the CDR3 is 12 residues. In germline, CDR1 is DFQATT, CDR2 SNEGSKA (reference sequence). CDR3 coding DNA: TGCACCAGGGCGGGGGTGAACACTGAAGCTTTCTTT. This gives the protein CTRAGVNTEAFF.

This clonotype was found once. The chain uses TRBV29-1 and TRBJ1-1; D gene uncertain. Germline V gene sequence: CDR1 SQVTM, CDR2 ANQGSEA. The V and J ends lost 4 bases and 1 base respectively, with 7 bases between them. The CDR3 contains 12 residues. The CDR3: CSVAHTNTEAFF. In nucleotides, the CDR3 is TGCAGCGTTGCGCACACGAACACTGAAGCTTTCTTT.

Ten or more counts support this clonotype. J is TRBJ2-3 and V is TRBV11-2; 8 nucleotides align to TRBD2. Germline V lookup: CDR1 SGHAT, CDR2 FQNNGV. This CDR3 contains 16 residues. V lost 5 bases and J lost 6; bases outside the gene matches: 13. The CDR3 is CASSRGPGTRGDTQYF. The CDR3 DNA follows: TGTGCCAGCAGCCGCGGCCCCGGGACTAGGGGTGATACGCAGTATTTT.

The V call is TRBV20-1, the J call TRBJ2-3; TRBD2 matches 10 bases. Per the germline V gene, CDR1 is DFQATT and CDR2 is SNEGSKA (reference sequence). CDR3 size: 15 residues. V lost 6 bases, J lost 3 bases, and 9 bases stayed unmatched. CDR3 bases: TGCAGTGCGCCGGGACTAGCGCCAGAGACAGATACGCAGTATTTT. It yields the protein CSAPGLAPETDTQYF.